Detailed here is one T cell receptor (beta chain). What it binds is not known. The data were taken from a study of T cell responses to AZD1222 COVID-19 vaccine. Study-level results: Baseline testing showed seropositivity in only five to seven AZD1222 recipients.

Libraries were prepared by immunoSEQ multiplex PCR; TCRdb keeps only in-frame clonotypes and omits some of them. The table has around 150,000 clones, approximately 92% seen once. Germline V gives CDR1 SNHLY, CDR2 FYNNEI. The CDR3 length is 16 residues. V lost 0 bases, J lost 4 bases, and 14 bases lay in between. The receptor was derived from an adult who received the AZD1222 COVID-19 vaccine. The V call is TRBV2, the J call TRBJ2-3; a possible D gene is TRBD2 (6 bases). The material was peripheral blood, obtained 28 days after the second AZD1222 dose. The CDR3 is CASSEASTSVADTQYF. CDR3 bases: TGTGCCAGCAGTGAAGCCTCGACTAGTGTGGCAGATACGCAGTATTTT.